This T cell receptor (beta chain) was recorded in a study of T cell clones after liver transplantation. As for the study in general: TCRbeta sequencing after a pre-transplant mixed lymphocyte reaction identified graft-donor-reactive clones, later tracked in post-transplant blood. Blood was drawn pre-transplant, before withdrawal, and after full or failed withdrawal.

V was shortened by 2 bases and J by 3 bases, with 8 bases between the two germline ends. Germline CDR1 and CDR2: SGHRS and YFSETQ. There are 14 residues in the CDR3. CD3+CD4+ and CD3+CD8+ cells were FACS-sorted from thawed unstimulated PBMCs. Some clones are missing from TCRdb's copy, which holds only in-frame ones; the method was immunoSEQ multiplex PCR. The table shows 45,000 to 55,000 clones, with less than 85% occurring only once. This clonotype was sampled from a human donor who received a liver transplant. J is TRBJ1-4 and V is TRBV5-1, with D maybe TRBD1 (5 bases). The sample consisted of CD4+ T cells from blood, taken before liver transplant. CDR3 loop: CASSFGAPNEKLFF. For the CDR3, the DNA is TGCGCCAGCAGCTTCGGGGCCCCTAATGAAAAACTGTTTTTT. Full variable domain (missing parts from reference TRBV5-1 and TRBJ1-4): KAGVTQTPRYLIKTRGQQVTLSCSPISGHRSVSWYQQTPGQGLQFLFEYFSETQRNKGNFPGRFSGRQFSNSRSEMNVSTLELGDSALYLCASSFGAPNEKLFFGSGTQLSVL.